This TCR beta chain was sequenced for a study of T cells in narcolepsy. Assay: immunoSEQ multiplex PCR; the TCRdb copy retains only in-frame clones and omits some. The sample lists about 33,000 clones; approximately 80% were seen once. The germline V and J ends were trimmed by 5 bases and 2 bases, with 11 bases remaining between them. Germline CDR1 SGHTA, CDR2 FQGTGA. The CDR3 length is 14 residues. Sample: CD45RA- memory CD4+ T cells from PBMCs. This chain joins TRBV7-3 and TRBJ2-3; perhaps TRBD1 as D (6 bases). The sequence was collected from a human donor with narcolepsy. CDR3 bases: TGTGCCAGCAGCCCGAGGACAGTCACAGATACGCAGTATTTT. Encoded protein: CASSPRTVTDTQYF.